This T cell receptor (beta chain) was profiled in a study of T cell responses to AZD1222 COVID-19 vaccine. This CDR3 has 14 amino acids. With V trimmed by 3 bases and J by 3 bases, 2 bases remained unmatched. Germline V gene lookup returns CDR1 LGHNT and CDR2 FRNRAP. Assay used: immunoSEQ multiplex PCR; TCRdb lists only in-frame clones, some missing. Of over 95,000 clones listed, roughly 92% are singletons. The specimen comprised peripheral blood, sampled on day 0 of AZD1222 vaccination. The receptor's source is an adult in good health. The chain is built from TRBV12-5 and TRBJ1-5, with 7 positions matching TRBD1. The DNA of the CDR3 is TGTGCTAGTGGTTTCGGGACAGACAATCAGCCCCAGCATTTT. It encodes CASGFGTDNQPQHF.